The rows below give T cell receptor beta chains drawn from one sample of a study of T cells after somatic rescue of genetic block. Libraries were prepared by immunoSEQ multiplex PCR; TCRdb keeps only in-frame clonotypes and omits some of them. The table has approximately 58,000 clones, 95% to 96% seen once. The specimen was peripheral blood mononuclear cells (PBMCs). Receptors originate from a child younger than two. Each CDR3 is given with its conserved first and last residue. Each record gives: D gene, V gene, clone size, J gene, CDR3 protein, CDR3 DNA. The D gene is left open where the match is weak. Expanded clones get a size class; other rows say once, few or many, or leave the size out.

TRBD1	TRBV19	NA	TRBJ2-2	CASCGTGGNTGELFF	TGTGCCAGCTGTGGGACAGGGGGGAACACCGGGGAGCTGTTTTTT
TRBD2	TRBV2	NA	TRBJ2-5	CASSVGLGLYQETQYF	TGTGCCAGCAGTGTGGGACTAGGTCTGTACCAAGAGACCCAGTACTTC
NA	TRBV19	once	TRBJ1-4	CASRRTSVEKLFF	TGTGCCAGTAGGCGGACAAGCGTTGAAAAACTGTTTTTT
TRBD2	TRBV19	NA	TRBJ2-1	CASSRTSGDDNEQFF	TGTGCCAGTAGTAGGACTAGCGGGGATGACAATGAGCAGTTCTTC
NA	TRBV5-6	NA	TRBJ2-3	CASSDRRGTDTQYF	TGTGCCAGCAGTGACAGACGGGGGACAGATACGCAGTATTTT
NA	TRBV19	NA	TRBJ2-5	CASSIASGSGGTQYF	TGTGCCAGTAGTATAGCCAGCGGTTCCGGTGGGACCCAGTACTTC
NA	TRBV11-2	NA	TRBJ2-5	CASSLGETQYF	TGTGCCAGCAGCTTAGGGGAGACCCAGTACTTC
NA	TRBV6-8	NA	TRBJ1-4	CASSWGTRGKSEKLFF	TGTGCCAGCAGTTGGGGGACCAGGGGAAAGAGTGAAAAACTGTTTTTT
NA	TRBV9	NA	TRBJ1-2	CASSVGGANYGYTF	TGTGCCAGCAGCGTAGGGGGGGCTAACTATGGCTACACCTTC
TRBD2	TRBV18	NA	TRBJ2-1	CASSFLAGDYNEQFF	TGTGCCAGCTCATTCCTAGCGGGAGACTACAATGAGCAGTTCTTC
NA	TRBV4-3	NA	TRBJ1-1	CASSQAGTMNTEAFF	TGCGCCAGCAGCCAAGCAGGGACAATGAACACTGAAGCTTTCTTT
TRBD2	TRBV19	NA	TRBJ2-7	CASSIKAGDSYEQYF	TGTGCCAGTAGTATAAAAGCGGGAGATTCCTACGAGCAGTACTTC
NA	TRBV5-8	NA	TRBJ1-3	CASSSHGALGNTIYF	TGTGCCAGCAGCTCCCACGGGGCCTTGGGAAACACCATATATTTT
NA	TRBV11-3	NA	TRBJ2-1	CASSPDSYNEQFF	TGTGCCAGCAGTCCAGACTCTTACAATGAGCAGTTCTTC
NA	TRBV7-2	once	TRBJ2-3	CASSSSTDTQYF	TGTGCCAGCAGCTCTAGCACAGATACGCAGTATTTT
TRBD1	TRBV19	NA	TRBJ1-1	CASSMGQGITEAFF	TGTGCCAGTAGTATGGGACAGGGGATCACTGAAGCTTTCTTT
TRBD2	TRBV5-4	NA	TRBJ2-2	CASSSGLAGPNTGELFF	TGTGCCAGCAGCTCAGGACTAGCGGGACCGAACACCGGGGAGCTGTTTTTT
NA	TRBV19	NA	TRBJ2-6	CASSIDSSGANVLTF	TGTGCCAGTAGTATAGACAGCTCTGGGGCCAACGTCCTGACTTTC
TRBD2	TRBV11-1	NA	TRBJ2-3	CASSILAARADTQYF	TGTGCCAGCAGCATACTAGCGGCCCGAGCCGATACGCAGTATTTT
NA	TRBV7-8	NA	TRBJ1-2	CASSSGRLYGYTF	TGTGCCAGCAGCTCTGGACGGTTATATGGCTACACCTTC
TRBD1	TRBV11-2	NA	TRBJ2-3	CASSTTGLDTQYF	TGTGCCAGCAGCACGACAGGGCTCGATACGCAGTATTTT
TRBD1	TRBV5-6	NA	TRBJ1-2	CASSFWDRVTPGYTF	TGTGCCAGCAGCTTTTGGGACAGGGTGACGCCTGGCTACACCTTC
NA	TRBV11-1	NA	TRBJ1-5	CASSLRYSNQPQHF	TGTGCCAGCAGCTTACGGTATAGCAATCAGCCCCAGCATTTT
TRBD2	TRBV12-5	NA	TRBJ2-1	CASGLGTSPFSYNEQFF	TGTGCTAGTGGTTTGGGGACTAGCCCATTCTCCTACAATGAGCAGTTCTTC
TRBD2	TRBV4-1	NA	TRBJ2-1	CASSLLGTSGNNEQFF	TGCGCCAGCAGCCTACTAGGGACTAGCGGGAACAATGAGCAGTTCTTC
NA	TRBV7-2	NA	TRBJ1-1	CASSAMNTEAFF	TGTGCCAGCAGCGCCATGAACACTGAAGCTTTCTTT
NA	TRBV6-5	NA	TRBJ1-1	CASSGAEAFF	TGTGCCAGCAGTGGGGCTGAAGCTTTCTTT
NA	TRBV25-1	NA	TRBJ1-4	CASSEYGTPNEKLFF	TGTGCCAGCAGTGAATATGGGACACCCAATGAAAAACTGTTTTTT
NA	TRBV30	NA	TRBJ1-2	CAWSVLRRDYGYTF	TGTGCCTGGAGTGTACTCAGGCGGGACTATGGCTACACCTTC